This T cell receptor beta chain was sequenced for a study of identical twins. From germline, CDR1 is DFQATT and CDR2 SNEGSKA (reference sequence). J was trimmed by 5 bases and V by 0 bases; bases with no gene match: 10. CDR3 size: 17 residues. On this clonotype: Its specificity is not known.

The study, taken as a whole, reports: Insertions were reduced in abundant cord blood beta clonotypes but not in memory repertoires.

TCRdb used MiXCR to reprocess the 5' RACE reads, holding one entry per CDR3 protein. This table holds around 1.7 million distinct CDR3 sequences, roughly 35% found once. The TCR sequence derives from a newborn girl in good health. Specimen: cord blood. The chain combines TRBV20-1 with TRBJ1-4; TRBD1 agrees at 9 bases. The CDR3 DNA reads as TGCAGTGCTAGAGACTTTACAGGGGGCTTTGTGAATGAAAAACTGTTTTTT. Its translation is CSARDFTGGFVNEKLFF.